This T cell receptor beta chain was recovered during a study of T cell responses to AZD1222 COVID-19 vaccine. Findings and limits, study-wide: Only five or six AZD1222 recipients were seropositive at baseline.

Germline loops: CDR1 KGHSH, CDR2 LQKENI. The V gene lost 2 bases and the J gene lost 4 bases, with 17 bases spanning the gap. The CDR3 extends over 16 amino acids. In regard to this clone: Its antigen is unknown.

Sequenced by immunoSEQ multiplex PCR; TCRdb stores in-frame clones only, minus some. The data show about 93,000 clones, 85% to 90% seen once. V is TRBV18 and J is TRBJ1-1; D unresolved. The source material was peripheral blood, sampled 28 days after the second AZD1222 dose. The clonotype comes from an adult who received the AZD1222 COVID-19 vaccine. This chain's CDR3 is CASSPFRVAEATEAFF. CDR3 coding DNA: TGTGCCAGCTCACCATTTAGGGTTGCAGAAGCCACTGAAGCTTTCTTT.